A single sample gave rise to the 4 T cell receptor beta chains below, sequenced in a study of T cell changes during pregnancy in multiple sclerosis. Clones were read by immunoSEQ multiplex PCR, and TCRdb kept only the in-frame ones, dropping some. The sample holds around 57,000 clones, around 90% seen once. Source: peripheral blood, taken in the second trimester of pregnancy. Every receptor here comes from a female donor with multiple sclerosis, enrolled in a pregnancy study.

The chain is built from TRBV5-4 and TRBJ1-3; 7 nucleotides agree with TRBD1. V gave up 0 bases and J gave up 2 bases; unmatched junction bases: 2. The germline gives CDR1 SGHNT, CDR2 YYREEE (reference sequence). This CDR3 spans 15 amino acids. The CDR3 DNA sequence: TGTGCCAGCAGCTTGGGCAGGGGGGCTGGAAACACCATATATTTT. Its protein is CASSLGRGAGNTIYF.

This clone was picked up one time. The chain links TRBV19 to TRBJ2-2; 7 bases are a match to TRBD2. Germline CDR1 reads LNHDA; CDR2 reads SQIVND (reference sequence). The J segment lost 7 bases and the V segment lost 6 bases, leaving 11 bases of the junction unmatched. The CDR3 consists of 15 residues. The CDR3 sequence: CASSPWGGSGGELFF. The DNA of the CDR3 is TGTGCCAGTAGCCCGTGGGGGGGGTCTGGCGGGGAGCTGTTTTTT.

In nucleotides, the CDR3 is TGTGCCAGCAGCCCCCAGACAGGGGGCGGCGAGCAGTACTTC. Encoded protein: CASSPQTGGGEQYF. The chain employs TRBV5-4 and TRBJ2-7; 10 nucleotides align to TRBD1. The CDR3 extends over 14 amino acids. Germline V gives CDR1 SGHNT, CDR2 YYREEE (reference sequence). J gave up 6 bases and V 4 bases, and 7 bases lay outside the gene matches.

The chain employs TRBV7-3 and TRBJ2-5; D gene ambiguous. Germline V lookup: CDR1 SGHTA, CDR2 FQGTGA. V was pared by 1 base and J by 5 bases, with 11 bases between. This CDR3 comprises 14 residues. The DNA for the CDR3 is TGTGCCAGCAGCTTAAGGGTAGCCGGCGAGACCCAGTACTTC. This encodes CASSLRVAGETQYF. Combining the CDR3 with reference TRBV7-3 and TRBJ2-5 gives the whole variable domain GAGVSQTPSNKVTEKGKYVELRCDPISGHTALYWYRQSLGQGPEFLIYFQGTGAADDSGLPNDRFFAVRPEGSVSTLKIQRTERGDSAVYLCASSLRVAGETQYFGPGTRLLVL.